Each of the 14 T cell receptor beta chains below was sequenced from the same sample in a study of PD-L1 blockade in urothelial cancer. Assay: immunoSEQ multiplex PCR; the TCRdb copy retains only in-frame clones and omits some. Of approximately 88,000 clones in the sample, about 83% are singletons; the top ten hold over 2%. Time point specified: pretreatment peripheral blood. The sample consisted of PBMCs, taken around atezolizumab (anti-PD-L1) treatment. These receptors all stem from a man aged 60 to 75 with urothelial cancer.

This chain uses TRBV5-1 with TRBJ2-7; 9 positions agree with TRBD1. The CDR3 covers 13 residues. The J segment lost 8 bases and the V segment lost 0 bases, leaving 3 bases of the junction unmatched. Germline-derived CDR1 and CDR2 are SGHRS and YFSETQ. The CDR3 reads CASSLGQGVQQYF. The CDR3 bases are TGCGCCAGCAGCTTGGGACAGGGGGTACAGCAGTACTTC.

The chain uses TRBV19 and TRBJ1-3, with 12 positions matching TRBD1. Trimming cost V 9 bases and J 0 bases; bases outside gene matches: 12. The CDR3 runs to 18 residues. In germline, CDR1 is LNHDA, CDR2 SQIVND (reference sequence). Here the CDR3 reads CASRRAGTGGLSGNTIYF. CDR3 sequence (DNA): TGTGCCAGCCGCCGCGCCGGGACAGGGGGCCTCTCTGGAAACACCATATATTTT.

V gene TRBV7-6 combines with J gene TRBJ2-7, with TRBD1 matching over 9 bases. V gave up 4 bases and J gave up 3 bases; unmatched junction bases: 4. From germline, CDR1 is SGHVS and CDR2 FNYEAQ. CDR3 length: 14 amino acids. DNA for the CDR3: TGTGCCAGCAGCTACTCGACAGGGGGCTACGAGCAGTACTTC. This translates into CASSYSTGGYEQYF.

This clone has a single count. The J gene is TRBJ1-2, the V gene TRBV28; D is unresolved. Germline loops: CDR1 MDHEN, CDR2 SYDVKM. This CDR3 contains 15 residues. V was cut by 4 bases and J by 3 bases, with 15 bases left in between. CDR3 coding DNA: TGTGCCAGCAGTTCCCTTGGGTGGGCAGACTATGGCTACACCTTC. Its protein is CASSSLGWADYGYTF.

The chain combines TRBV19 with TRBJ2-3, with 11 nucleotides matching TRBD2. The CDR3 loop spans 14 amino acids. V was clipped by 6 bases and J by 6 bases; unmatched bases: 5. Germline assignment: CDR1 LNHDA and CDR2 SQIVND (reference sequence). The CDR3 is CASRLAGVGDTQYF. The CDR3 DNA follows: TGTGCCAGTAGACTAGCGGGAGTAGGGGATACGCAGTATTTT.

About this clone: A read error may produce the germline difference seen at one junction end. This CDR3 is also generated by other DNA sequences in the sample. The chain couples TRBV28 to TRBJ2-7; TRBD1 agrees at 10 bases. Germline V gene lookup returns CDR1 MDHEN and CDR2 SYDVKM. The CDR3 has 15 amino acids. Here the CDR3 reads CASRGTGTGAFEQYF. The CDR3 DNA reads as TGTGCCAGCAGGGGAACCGGGACAGGGGCCTTCGAGCAATACTTC.

The chain has TRBV10-3 and TRBJ2-2, with D unclear. The CDR3 sequence is 15 residues long. V dropped 4 bases and J dropped 2 bases, with 11 bases sitting between them. Germline V lookup: CDR1 ENHRY, CDR2 SYGVKD. The CDR3 bases are TGTGCCATCAGTGTCCGTTCTCTAAACACCGGGGAGCTGTTTTTT. Protein sequence: CAISVRSLNTGELFF.

J is TRBJ1-5 and V is TRBV19; 8 bases are a match to TRBD1. In germline, CDR1 is LNHDA, CDR2 SQIVND (reference sequence). Trimming removed 5 bases from V and 9 bases from J; junction bases left unmatched: 15. There are 16 residues in the CDR3. CDR3: CASSSRTGITRWPQHF. The CDR3 DNA is TGTGCCAGTAGTTCTCGGACAGGGATAACTCGGTGGCCCCAGCATTTT.

V gene TRBV30 combines with J gene TRBJ1-6; 7 bases line up with TRBD1. Losses at the gene ends were 0 bases for V and 7 bases for J; bases not matched to a gene: 15. From germline, CDR1 is GTSNPN and CDR2 SVGIG (reference sequence). The CDR3 has 18 residues. The CDR3 here is CAWSVRAGSTGWNSPLHF. The CDR3 DNA is TGTGCCTGGAGTGTACGGGCAGGCTCGACAGGGTGGAATTCACCCCTCCACTTT.

The chain recombines TRBV18 with TRBJ2-5; D is unresolved. Trimming left V 2 bases short and J 3 bases short, with 10 bases between. The CDR3 totals 14 residues. Germline V gene data show CDR1 as KGHSH and CDR2 as LQKENI. CDR3 in DNA: TGTGCCAGCTCACCAACGTTCGTAGAAGAGACCCAGTACTTC. This codes for CASSPTFVEETQYF.

This clone has only one observation. The gene calls are TRBV7-9 and TRBJ2-7; 7 nucleotides line up with TRBD1. The length of the CDR3 is 15 residues. Unmatched junction bases numbered 10, after V lost 3 bases and J lost 5 bases. Germline CDR1 and CDR2: SEHNR and FQNEAQ (reference sequence). The CDR3 DNA reads as TGTGCCAGCAGCTTTTCTAATCTACAGGGGAACGAGCAGTACTTC. Its translation: CASSFSNLQGNEQYF.

This chain connects TRBV28 to TRBJ2-7; possibly TRBD2 for D (5 bases). Germline V gene data show CDR1 as MDHEN and CDR2 as SYDVKM. Between the trimmed V and J ends, which lost 5 bases and 4 bases, there was a span of 15 bases. CDR3 length equals 14 residues. CDR3 DNA sequence: TGTGCCAGCAGTCCGGCGGGCCCCCCTTACGAGCAGTACTTC. Amino acid sequence: CASSPAGPPYEQYF.

CDR3 sequence: CASSLDRDQPQHF. In nucleotides, the CDR3 is TGTGCCAGCTCACTGGACAGGGATCAGCCCCAGCATTTT. This rearrangement joins TRBV18 to TRBJ1-5; TRBD1 matches at 8 bases. The J segment lost 5 bases and the V segment lost 4 bases, leaving 1 base of the junction unmatched. CDR1 KGHSH and CDR2 LQKENI come from the germline V gene. CDR3 length: 13 amino acids.

The chain couples TRBV9 to TRBJ1-2; 8 nucleotides align to TRBD1. V was pared by 3 bases and J by 8 bases, with 9 bases of the junction left unmatched. CDR3 length: 14 amino acids. The V gene's germline CDR1 is SGDLS and CDR2 YYNGEE. The CDR3 DNA follows: TGTGCCAGCAGCGCTGGCGGACAGGGTCGAGGCTACACCTTC. Translating gives CASSAGGQGRGYTF.